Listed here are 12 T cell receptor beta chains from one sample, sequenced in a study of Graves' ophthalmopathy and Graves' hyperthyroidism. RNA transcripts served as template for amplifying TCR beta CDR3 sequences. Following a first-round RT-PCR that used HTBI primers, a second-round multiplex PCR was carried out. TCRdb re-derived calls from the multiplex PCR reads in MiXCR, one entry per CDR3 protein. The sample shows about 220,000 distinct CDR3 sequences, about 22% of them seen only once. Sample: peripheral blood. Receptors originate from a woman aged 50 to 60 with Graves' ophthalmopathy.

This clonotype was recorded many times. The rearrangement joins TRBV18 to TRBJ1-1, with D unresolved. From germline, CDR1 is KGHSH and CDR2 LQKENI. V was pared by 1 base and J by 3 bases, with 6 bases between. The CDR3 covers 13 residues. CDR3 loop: CASSPRQYTEAFF. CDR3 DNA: TGTGCCAGCTCACCACGGCAGTACACTGAAGCTTTCTTT.

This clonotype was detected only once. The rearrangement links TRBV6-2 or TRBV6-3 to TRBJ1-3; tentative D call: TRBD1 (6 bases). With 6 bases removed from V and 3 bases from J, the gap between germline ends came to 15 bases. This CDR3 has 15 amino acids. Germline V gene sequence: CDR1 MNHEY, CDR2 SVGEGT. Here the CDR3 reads CASRFGQIGGNTIYF. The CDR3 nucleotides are TGTGCCAGCAGATTCGGACAGATTGGTGGAAACACCATATATTTT.

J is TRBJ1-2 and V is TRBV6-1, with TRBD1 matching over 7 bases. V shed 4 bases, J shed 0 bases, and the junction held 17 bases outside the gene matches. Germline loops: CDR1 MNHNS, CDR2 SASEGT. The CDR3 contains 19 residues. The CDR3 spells CASSATHGQASIANYGYTF. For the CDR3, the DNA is TGTGCCAGCAGTGCCACACACGGACAGGCGTCGATAGCTAACTATGGCTACACCTTC.

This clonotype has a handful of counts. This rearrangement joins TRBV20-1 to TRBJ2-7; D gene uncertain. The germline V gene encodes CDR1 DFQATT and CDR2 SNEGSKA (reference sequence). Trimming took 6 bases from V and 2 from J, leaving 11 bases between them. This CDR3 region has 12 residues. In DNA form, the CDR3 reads TGCAGTGCATCGGGCCTGACCTACGAGCAGTACTTC. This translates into CSASGLTYEQYF.

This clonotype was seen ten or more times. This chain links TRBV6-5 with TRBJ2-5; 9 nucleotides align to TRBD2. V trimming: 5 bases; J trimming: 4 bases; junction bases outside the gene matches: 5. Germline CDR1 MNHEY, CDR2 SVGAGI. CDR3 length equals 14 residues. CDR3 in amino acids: CASSPGTSIETQYF. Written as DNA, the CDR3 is TGTGCCAGCAGTCCCGGGACTAGCATAGAGACCCAGTACTTC.

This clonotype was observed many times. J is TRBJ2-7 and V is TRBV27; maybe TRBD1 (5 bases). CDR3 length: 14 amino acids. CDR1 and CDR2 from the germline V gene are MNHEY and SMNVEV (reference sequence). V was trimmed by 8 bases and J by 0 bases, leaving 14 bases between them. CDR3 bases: TGTGCCAGCCTCCACCGACAGCGCTCCTACGAGCAGTACTTC. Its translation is CASLHRQRSYEQYF.

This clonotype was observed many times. The CDR3 nucleotides are TGTGCCAGCAGCTTAGGGCTAGGGCAAGAGACCCAGTACTTC. Translation: CASSLGLGQETQYF. This chain uses TRBV11-2 with TRBJ2-5; D gene unclear. The V end was cut by 1 base, the J end by 2 bases, with 8 bases between. The germline gives CDR1 SGHAT, CDR2 FQNNGV. This CDR3 has 14 residues.

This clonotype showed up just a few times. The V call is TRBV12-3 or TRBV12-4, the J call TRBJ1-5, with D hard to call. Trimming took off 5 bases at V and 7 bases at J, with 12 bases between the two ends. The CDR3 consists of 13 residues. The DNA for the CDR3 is TGTGCCAGCAGTCAGCAGTGGCAACAGCCCCAGCATTTT. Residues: CASSQQWQQPQHF.

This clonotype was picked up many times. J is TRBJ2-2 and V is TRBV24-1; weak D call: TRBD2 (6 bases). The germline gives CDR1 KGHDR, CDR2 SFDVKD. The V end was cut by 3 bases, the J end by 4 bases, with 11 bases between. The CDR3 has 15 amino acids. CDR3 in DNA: TGTGCCACCAGTGATCCGACTAGTATCACCGGGGAGCTGTTTTTT. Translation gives CATSDPTSITGELFF.

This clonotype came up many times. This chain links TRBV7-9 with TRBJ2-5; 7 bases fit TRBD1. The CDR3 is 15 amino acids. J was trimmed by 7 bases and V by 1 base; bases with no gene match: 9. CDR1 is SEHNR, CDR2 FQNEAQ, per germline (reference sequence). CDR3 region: CASSLGGTVLGTQYF. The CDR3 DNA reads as TGTGCCAGCAGCTTAGGTGGGACAGTATTAGGGACCCAGTACTTC.

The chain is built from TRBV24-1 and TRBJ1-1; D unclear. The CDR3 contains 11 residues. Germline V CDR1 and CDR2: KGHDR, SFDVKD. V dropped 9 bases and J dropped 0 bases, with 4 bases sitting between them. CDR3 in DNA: TGTGCCACCGCTGTGAACACTGAAGCTTTCTTT. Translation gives CATAVNTEAFF.

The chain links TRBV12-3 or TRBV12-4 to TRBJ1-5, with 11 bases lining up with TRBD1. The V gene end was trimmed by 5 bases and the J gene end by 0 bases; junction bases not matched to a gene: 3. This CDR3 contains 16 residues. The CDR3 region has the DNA TGTGCCAGCAGTCTAGGGACAGGGGGTAGCAATCAGCCCCAGCATTTT. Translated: CASSLGTGGSNQPQHF.